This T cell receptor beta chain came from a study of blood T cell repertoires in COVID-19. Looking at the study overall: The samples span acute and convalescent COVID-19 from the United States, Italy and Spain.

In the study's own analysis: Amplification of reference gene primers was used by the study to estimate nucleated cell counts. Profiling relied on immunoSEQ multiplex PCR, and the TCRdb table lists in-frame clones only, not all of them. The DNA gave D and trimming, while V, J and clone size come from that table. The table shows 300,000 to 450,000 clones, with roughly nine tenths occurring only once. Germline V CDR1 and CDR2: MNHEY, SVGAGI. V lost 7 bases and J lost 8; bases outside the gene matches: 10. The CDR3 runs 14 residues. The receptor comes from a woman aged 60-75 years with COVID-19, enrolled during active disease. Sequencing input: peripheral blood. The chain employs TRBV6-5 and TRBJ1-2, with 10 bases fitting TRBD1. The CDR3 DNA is TGTGCCAGCACGGTCTCCAGGACAGGGGGAGGCTACACCTTC. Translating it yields CASTVSRTGGGYTF.